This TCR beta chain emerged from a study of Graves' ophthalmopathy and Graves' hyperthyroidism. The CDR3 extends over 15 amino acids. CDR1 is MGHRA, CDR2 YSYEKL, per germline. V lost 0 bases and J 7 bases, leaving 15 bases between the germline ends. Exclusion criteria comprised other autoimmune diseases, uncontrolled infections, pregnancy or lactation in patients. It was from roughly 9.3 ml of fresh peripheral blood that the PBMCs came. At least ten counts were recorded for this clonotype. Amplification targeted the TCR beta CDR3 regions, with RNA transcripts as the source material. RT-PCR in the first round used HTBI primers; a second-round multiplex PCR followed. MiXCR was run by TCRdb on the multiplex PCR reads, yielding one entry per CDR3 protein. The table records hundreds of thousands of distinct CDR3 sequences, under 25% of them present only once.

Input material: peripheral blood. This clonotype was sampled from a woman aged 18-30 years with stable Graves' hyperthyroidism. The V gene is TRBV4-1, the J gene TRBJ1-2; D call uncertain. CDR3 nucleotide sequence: TGCGCCAGCAGCCAAGAGGCAAGTAGCCCTGGTGGCTACACCTTC. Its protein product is CASSQEASSPGGYTF.